These 21 T cell receptor beta chains share one sample of origin, sequenced in a study of shared clonotypes between healthy human individuals. The method was immunoSEQ multiplex PCR; TCRdb's version includes in-frame clones alone and lacks a portion of them. Of over 700,000 clones in the sample, 72% were seen once. The source material was memory CD4+ T cells sorted from blood. Subset: CD45RA-negative fraction. Every receptor here comes from a woman aged 30 to 39 in good health.

J is TRBJ1-1 and V is TRBV30; D remains unclear. The CDR3 consists of 14 residues. Germline V gives CDR1 GTSNPN, CDR2 SVGIG (reference sequence). Trimming cost V 1 base and J 4 bases, with 13 bases left between them. CDR3 DNA: TGTGCCTGGAGTGGCATGGAGGCGCCCACTGAAGCTTTCTTT. Translating it yields CAWSGMEAPTEAFF.

This chain connects TRBV5-6 to TRBJ2-1, with 8 positions matching TRBD2. The CDR3 is made up of 14 amino acids. From germline, CDR1 is SGHDT and CDR2 YYEEEE. Trimming took 4 bases from V and 5 from J; bases not matched to a gene: 5. The CDR3 loop is CASSKPGLDNEQFF. The CDR3, as DNA: TGTGCCAGCAGCAAACCGGGACTAGACAATGAGCAGTTCTTC.

The chain uses TRBV5-6 and TRBJ1-2; D not resolved. Deletions cut 4 bases from V and 7 bases from J, with 20 bases between. Per the germline V gene, CDR1 is SGHDT and CDR2 is YYEEEE. The CDR3 has 15 residues. The CDR3 DNA sequence: TGTGCCAGCAGCCCACCAAGGCCCTTACCCGCTGGCTACACCTTC. Translating gives CASSPPRPLPAGYTF.

This clone came up once. This sequence joins TRBV19 and TRBJ2-7; 9 bases match TRBD2. Germline-derived CDR1 and CDR2 are LNHDA and SQIVND (reference sequence). The CDR3 loop spans 14 amino acids. With 6 bases clipped from V and 3 bases from J, the junction kept 6 bases outside the gene matches. The CDR3 coding sequence is TGTGCCAGTAGAGTGACTAGCGGAAGCTACGAGCAGTACTTC. Its translation is CASRVTSGSYEQYF.

J is TRBJ1-2 and V is TRBV18; 7 bases map to TRBD1. CDR3 length: 14 amino acids. Germline V gene data show CDR1 as KGHSH and CDR2 as LQKENI. The V gene end was trimmed by 2 bases and the J gene end by 6 bases; junction bases not matched to a gene: 6. CDR3: CASSPIRDSHGYTF. For the CDR3, the DNA is TGTGCCAGCTCACCAATTAGGGACAGTCATGGCTACACCTTC.

The gene calls are TRBV20-1 and TRBJ1-1; the D is unclear. CDR3 size: 11 residues. V dropped 3 bases and J dropped 6 bases, with 8 bases sitting between them. Germline V gives CDR1 DFQATT, CDR2 SNEGSKA (reference sequence). CDR3: CSASGSAEAFF. CDR3 sequence (DNA): TGCAGTGCTAGTGGTTCTGCTGAAGCTTTCTTT.

This clone was seen just once. V gene TRBV11-2 combines with J gene TRBJ2-1; the D gene is possibly TRBD1 (5 bases). V lost 5 bases, J lost 4 bases, and 12 bases lay in between. CDR3 size: 14 residues. Germline lookup yields CDR1 SGHAT and CDR2 FQNNGV. This chain's CDR3 is CASSPVSGYNEQFF. CDR3 sequence (DNA): TGTGCCAGCAGCCCCGTCTCAGGGTACAATGAGCAGTTCTTC.

The chain carries TRBV9 and TRBJ1-1; the match to TRBD1 covers 8 bases. This CDR3 has 16 residues. Trimming took 3 bases from V and 0 from J; bases not matched to a gene: 7. Germline CDR1 reads SGDLS; CDR2 reads YYNGEE. CDR3 coding DNA: TGTGCCAGCAGCGCTGGACAGGGTTTCATGAACACTGAAGCTTTCTTT. Residues: CASSAGQGFMNTEAFF.

A few counts support this clone. The rearrangement links TRBV2 to TRBJ1-1, with D maybe TRBD1 (5 bases). This CDR3 is 15 amino acids long. CDR1 and CDR2 from the germline V gene are SNHLY and FYNNEI. The V end was cut by 7 bases, the J end by 0 bases, with 15 bases between. The CDR3 is CASKVQGPMNTEAFF. The CDR3 bases are TGTGCCAGCAAGGTTCAGGGACCTATGAACACTGAAGCTTTCTTT. The whole variable domain, filled in from reference TRBV2 and TRBJ1-1, reads EPEVTQTPSHQVTQMGQEVILRCVPISNHLYFYWYRQILGQKVEFLVSFYNNEISEKSEIFDDQFSVERPDGSNFTLKIRSTKLEDSAMYFCASKVQGPMNTEAFFGQGTRLTVV.

The chain couples TRBV27 to TRBJ2-1; D remains unclear. The CDR3 totals 15 residues. Germline loops: CDR1 MNHEY, CDR2 SMNVEV (reference sequence). Trimming pared 0 bases from V and 10 bases from J, leaving 16 bases between. As DNA, the CDR3 is TGTGCCAGCAGTTTATCGTCAGCCAGTGCCCGGGAGCAGTTCTTC. Translated, it gives CASSLSSASAREQFF.

This rearrangement joins TRBV28 to TRBJ1-2, with a weak D call TRBD1 (5 bases). The CDR3 totals 12 residues. V lost 6 bases and J 7 bases, leaving 12 bases between the germline ends. Germline values: CDR1 MDHEN, CDR2 SYDVKM. Written as DNA, the CDR3 is TGTGCCAGCAGCCTCCGGGGGACTGGCTACACCTTC. It translates to CASSLRGTGYTF.

This clone appeared a single time. This sample also contains other DNA sequences that code for the same CDR3. J is TRBJ2-3 and V is TRBV5-4; 7 bases map to TRBD2. The CDR3 is 13 amino acids. The ends lost 2 bases at V and 3 bases at J; junction bases unmatched: 0. CDR1 is SGHNT and CDR2 is YYREEE in the germline V gene (reference sequence). CDR3 coding DNA: TGTGCCAGCAGCTTAGCGGGGACAGATACGCAGTATTTT. This codes for CASSLAGTDTQYF. Full variable domain (outside the CDR3, taken from reference TRBV5-4 and TRBJ2-3): ETGVTQSPTHLIKTRGQQVTLRCSSQSGHNTVSWYQQALGQGPQFIFQYYREEENGRGNFPPRFSGLQFPNYSSELNVNALELDDSALYLCASSLAGTDTQYFGPGTRLTVL.

The chain couples TRBV6-5 to TRBJ2-3; D is uncertain. The CDR3 consists of 12 residues. Germline-derived CDR1 and CDR2 are MNHEY and SVGAGI. Trimming took 5 bases from V and 3 from J, leaving 6 bases between them. The CDR3 reads CASSRPTDTQYF. CDR3 sequence (DNA): TGTGCCAGCAGTCGACCTACAGATACGCAGTATTTT.

The V gene is TRBV20-1, the J gene TRBJ2-3, with D unclear. Trimming cost V 3 bases and J 3 bases, with 4 bases left between them. The germline gives CDR1 DFQATT, CDR2 SNEGSKA (reference sequence). The CDR3 has 11 residues. CDR3 protein: CSASGTDTQYF. CDR3 DNA sequence: TGCAGTGCTAGCGGAACAGATACGCAGTATTTT.

The chain links TRBV6-5 to TRBJ2-3, with 8 positions matching TRBD2. V shed 8 bases, J shed 7 bases, and the junction held 8 bases outside the gene matches. The length of the CDR3 is 13 residues. From germline, CDR1 is MNHEY and CDR2 SVGAGI. This chain's CDR3 is CASGGREGYTQYF. In DNA, the CDR3 is TGTGCCAGCGGGGGCCGGGAGGGATATACGCAGTATTTT.

This clone was observed a few times. The chain links TRBV7-2 to TRBJ1-5; the match to TRBD1 covers 7 bases. This CDR3 has 18 amino acids. From germline, CDR1 is SGHTA and CDR2 FQGNSA. With 1 base clipped from V and 1 base from J, the junction kept 10 bases outside the gene matches. The CDR3 reads CASSLVSGGLGSNQPQHF. CDR3 nucleotide sequence: TGTGCCAGCAGCTTAGTTTCAGGGGGGCTTGGGAGCAATCAGCCCCAGCATTTT.

The J gene is TRBJ2-5, the V gene TRBV7-9; D is possibly TRBD2 (7 bases). The CDR3 has 17 amino acids. V was shortened by 5 bases and J by 1 base, with 20 bases between the two germline ends. Germline values: CDR1 SEHNR, CDR2 FQNEAQ (reference sequence). The CDR3 bases are TGTGCCAGCAGCCAACATGGGGGGCTAGCGGTCCAAGAGACCCAGTACTTC. As protein: CASSQHGGLAVQETQYF. Complete variable domain (other parts from reference TRBV7-9 and TRBJ2-5): DTGVSQNPRHKITKRGQNVTFRCDPISEHNRLYWYRQTLGQGPEFLTYFQNEAQLEKSRLLSDRFSAERPKGSFSTLEIQRTEQGDSAMYLCASSQHGGLAVQETQYFGPGTRLLVL.

This clone occurred a few times. The rearrangement joins TRBV7-6 to TRBJ2-1; D may be TRBD2 (6 bases). Trimming took 0 bases from V and 9 from J, leaving 9 bases between them. The CDR3 is made up of 13 amino acids. Germline V lookup: CDR1 SGHVS, CDR2 FNYEAQ. The CDR3 DNA reads as TGTGCCAGCAGCTTAGCGGGAGGCTCTGAGCAGTTCTTC. This sequence encodes CASSLAGGSEQFF. The entire variable domain, with the rest obtained from reference TRBV7-6 and TRBJ2-1, is as follows: GAGVSQSPRYKVTKRGQDVALRCDPISGHVSLYWYRQALGQGPEFLTYFNYEAQQDKSGLPNDRFSAERPEGSISTLTIQRTEQRDSAMYRCASSLAGGSEQFFGPGTRLTVL.

The V call is TRBV19, the J call TRBJ1-2; D uncertain. V was trimmed by 3 bases and J by 4 bases, leaving 18 bases between them. Germline V gene sequence: CDR1 LNHDA, CDR2 SQIVND (reference sequence). CDR3 length equals 16 residues. The CDR3 sequence: CASSIQLVRRPYGYTF. The CDR3, as DNA: TGTGCCAGTAGTATTCAATTAGTGCGCCGGCCCTATGGCTACACCTTC.

The rearrangement uses TRBV6-1 and TRBJ2-1, with a tentative D call TRBD1 (5 bases). Germline-derived CDR1 and CDR2 are MNHNS and SASEGT. Deletions cut 2 bases from V and 9 bases from J, with 17 bases between. This CDR3 has 15 amino acids. The CDR3 bases are TGTGCCAGCAGTGAACGGCAGGGCGGAATTAGTGAGCAGTTCTTC. This encodes CASSERQGGISEQFF.

The chain has TRBV10-3 and TRBJ2-3; 10 bases are a match to TRBD2. The CDR3 covers 15 residues. V was pared by 3 bases and J by 4 bases, with 4 bases of the junction left unmatched. The V gene's germline CDR1 is ENHRY and CDR2 SYGVKD. This CDR3 is CAISDGLAGADTQYF. For the CDR3, the DNA is TGTGCCATCAGTGACGGGCTAGCGGGAGCAGATACGCAGTATTTT.